One and the same sample provided the 20 T cell receptor beta chains below, sequenced in a study of blood T cell repertoires in COVID-19. TCRdb keeps only in-frame clones here, not all; method: immunoSEQ multiplex PCR. Here the sample spans over 130,000 clones, roughly four fifths being singletons. Material for sequencing was PBMCs or T cells enriched from blood (not recorded which). Receptors originate from a woman in her 50s with acute COVID-19.

This clone was seen a single time. The chain carries TRBV18 and TRBJ2-7; D is ambiguous. The CDR3 runs to 11 residues. V lost 5 bases, J lost 6 bases, and 8 bases lay in between. Germline assignment: CDR1 KGHSH and CDR2 LQKENI. The CDR3 protein is CASSSTGEQYF. The CDR3 DNA follows: TGTGCCAGCTCATCGACGGGCGAGCAGTACTTC.

The chain's CDR3 is CASGALAGGGDEQFF. The CDR3 coding sequence is TGCGCCAGCGGGGCTCTCGCGGGAGGCGGCGATGAGCAGTTCTTC. The rearrangement joins TRBV5-1 to TRBJ2-1; 8 nucleotides match TRBD2. Germline values: CDR1 SGHRS, CDR2 YFSETQ. CDR3 length equals 15 residues. V was pared by 7 bases and J by 8 bases, with 14 bases of the junction left unmatched.

This CDR3 is CASSFRRANEKLFF. The CDR3 DNA reads as TGTGCCAGCAGCTTTAGGAGGGCTAATGAAAAACTGTTTTTT. V gene TRBV11-2 combines with J gene TRBJ1-4; D is ambiguous. Germline V CDR1 and CDR2: SGHAT, FQNNGV. This CDR3 contains 14 residues. With 3 bases removed from V and 3 bases from J, the gap between germline ends came to 8 bases.

This sequence joins TRBV11-1 and TRBJ1-1, with D perhaps TRBD1 (5 bases). Between the trimmed V and J ends, which lost 6 bases and 4 bases, there was a span of 15 bases. The germline V gene has CDR1 SGHAT and CDR2 FQDESV (reference sequence). The CDR3 contains 14 residues. CDR3 nucleotide sequence: TGTGCCAGCAGTGGCAGGGTATTGGGCACTGAAGCTTTCTTT. It specifies CASSGRVLGTEAFF.

The chain uses TRBV3-1 (or the pseudogene TRBV3-2) and TRBJ1-5, with a possible D match to TRBD1 (6 bases). V was cut by 1 base and J by 4 bases, with 11 bases left in between. In germline, CDR1 is LGHDT, CDR2 YNNKEL (reference sequence). CDR3 length: 15 residues. CDR3 sequence (DNA): TGTGCCAGCAGCCAAGGCAGGGGAAAGAATCAGCCCCAGCATTTT. Encoded protein: CASSQGRGKNQPQHF.

Concerning this clone itself: Different DNA sequences within this sample yield the same CDR3. This chain connects TRBV12-3 or TRBV12-4 to TRBJ2-1; D may be TRBD2 (5 bases). Trimming left V 7 bases short and J 6 bases short, with 7 bases between. This CDR3 has 11 amino acids. CDR3 sequence reads: CASTRGNEQFF. The CDR3 DNA reads TGTGCCAGCACCCGGGGCAATGAGCAGTTCTTC.

The genes are TRBV6-2 or TRBV6-3 and TRBJ2-3, with TRBD2 matching 13 bases. Trimming cost V 2 bases and J 4 bases; bases outside gene matches: 3. The CDR3 runs to 16 residues. The germline gives CDR1 MNHEY, CDR2 SVGEGT. The CDR3 DNA reads TGTGCCAGCAGTTACGGACTAGCGGGAGATCCAGATACGCAGTATTTT. Protein sequence: CASSYGLAGDPDTQYF.

As DNA, the CDR3 is TGCAGCACTTCGACAGGGGGGCCGTCGGCTTTCTTT. This sequence encodes CSTSTGGPSAFF. The V and J genes are TRBV29-1 and TRBJ1-1, with 9 bases that match TRBD1. The CDR3 has 12 residues. The germline V gene has CDR1 SQVTM and CDR2 ANQGSEA. V shed 8 bases and J 11 bases; nucleotides not matched to a gene: 12.

V and J are TRBV10-3 and TRBJ1-5; a weak D match, TRBD1 (6 bases). Per the germline V gene, CDR1 is ENHRY and CDR2 is SYGVKD. The V end lost 3 bases, the J end lost 4 bases, and 13 bases lay between the germline ends. The CDR3 length is 15 residues. CDR3 DNA: TGTGCCATCAGTGACGGGGCCAGGGGTAATCAGCCCCAGCATTTT. It yields the protein CAISDGARGNQPQHF.

This chain links TRBV12-3 or TRBV12-4 with TRBJ1-1, with 8 bases lining up with TRBD1. The CDR3 length is 13 residues. V was clipped by 6 bases and J by 7 bases; unmatched bases: 7. The CDR3 region is CASRGRTGFEAFF. The CDR3 region has the DNA TGTGCCAGCAGGGGGAGGACAGGGTTTGAAGCTTTCTTT.

The sample holds one count of this clone. The chain recombines TRBV6-5 with TRBJ1-6; D gene unclear. Per the germline V gene, CDR1 is MNHEY and CDR2 is SVGAGI. Trimming pared 7 bases from V and 6 bases from J, leaving 16 bases between. The CDR3 has 15 amino acids. CDR3 amino acids: CASTLPFGANSPLHF. The CDR3 nucleotides are TGTGCCAGCACCCTCCCGTTTGGAGCTAATTCACCCCTCCACTTT.

The chain is built from TRBV19 and TRBJ1-5; 7 nucleotides agree with TRBD1. The germline gives CDR1 LNHDA, CDR2 SQIVND (reference sequence). The CDR3 totals 17 residues. The junction had 13 bases not matched to a gene; V was cut back by 7 bases and J by 1 base. The DNA for the CDR3 is TGTGCCAGTACCCTTGACAGGGTGGGTGTAAGCAATCAGCCCCAGCATTTT. Translation gives CASTLDRVGVSNQPQHF.

V is TRBV5-1 and J is TRBJ2-7, with D perhaps matching TRBD2 (6 bases). The CDR3 length is 15 residues. V was clipped by 0 bases and J by 3 bases, with 13 bases between them. Germline V gene lookup returns CDR1 SGHRS and CDR2 YFSETQ. The CDR3 bases are TGCGCCAGCAGCTTGGCTTTGGGCGGGGACTACGAGCAGTACTTC. This translates into CASSLALGGDYEQYF. The whole variable domain, filled in from reference TRBV5-1 and TRBJ2-7, reads KAGVTQTPRYLIKTRGQQVTLSCSPISGHRSVSWYQQTPGQGLQFLFEYFSETQRNKGNFPGRFSGRQFSNSRSEMNVSTLELGDSALYLCASSLALGGDYEQYFGPGTRLTVT.

The chain combines TRBV21-1 with TRBJ1-1; TRBD1, the D gene given by the table, was not confirmed from the DNA. TRBV21-1 is tagged as a pseudogene. This CDR3 region has 16 residues. The CDR3, as DNA: TGTGCCAGCAGCTTACGGTCCCGACAGCGACACACTGAAGCTTTCTTT. Protein sequence: CASSLRSRQRHTEAFF.

This clone was seen more than once but under ten times. The chain is built from TRBV6-5 and TRBJ1-5; maybe TRBD1 (6 bases). Germline V gene sequence: CDR1 MNHEY, CDR2 SVGAGI. V was cut by 5 bases and J by 6 bases, with 14 bases left in between. This CDR3 region has 14 residues. CDR3 sequence: CASSIGGLGQPQHF. The DNA for the CDR3 is TGTGCCAGCAGTATAGGGGGATTGGGTCAGCCCCAGCATTTT.

This chain connects TRBV3-1 (or the pseudogene TRBV3-2) to TRBJ2-7; 9 bases line up with TRBD2. Germline values: CDR1 LGHDT, CDR2 YNNKEL (reference sequence). The CDR3 contains 19 residues. V gave up 0 bases and J gave up 2 bases; unmatched junction bases: 14. The CDR3 DNA follows: TGTGCCAGCAGCCAAGATCTCCCCGGCGGGCTAGCGGGGACCTACGAGCAGTACTTC. It specifies CASSQDLPGGLAGTYEQYF.

CDR3 sequence: CASIVSGGIGGYTF. The CDR3 region has the DNA TGTGCCAGTATTGTCTCCGGGGGGATCGGGGGCTACACCTTC. The chain is built from TRBV19 and TRBJ1-2; maybe TRBD1 (5 bases). Trimming pared 7 bases from V and 8 bases from J, leaving 20 bases between. Germline CDR1 and CDR2: LNHDA and SQIVND (reference sequence). The CDR3 totals 14 residues.

The chain recombines TRBV7-7 with TRBJ2-7; TRBD1 agrees at 8 bases. This CDR3 region has 13 residues. Germline V gene lookup returns CDR1 SSHAT and CDR2 FNYEAQ (reference sequence). Written as DNA, the CDR3 is TGTGCTAGCGGCCGACAGGGGCCCTACGAGCAGTACTTC. This encodes CASGRQGPYEQYF.

V gene TRBV30 combines with J gene TRBJ2-7; no clear D gene. The germline V gene encodes CDR1 GTSNPN and CDR2 SVGIG (reference sequence). V was shortened by 4 bases and J by 6 bases, with 13 bases between the two germline ends. The CDR3 runs to 12 residues. CDR3 in amino acids: CAWNAQPGEQYF. Written as DNA, the CDR3 is TGTGCCTGGAACGCACAGCCCGGCGAGCAGTACTTC. The full variable domain, its missing parts supplied by reference TRBV30 and TRBJ2-7, is SQTIHQWPATLVQPVGSPLSLECTVEGTSNPNLYWYRQAAGRGLQLLFYSVGIGQISSEVPQNLSASRPQDRQFILSSKKLLLSDSGFYLCAWNAQPGEQYFGPGTRLTVT.

The gene calls are TRBV11-2 and TRBJ1-1; the D gene is possibly TRBD1 (5 bases). This CDR3 region has 16 residues. V gave up 2 bases and J gave up 0 bases, with 13 bases separating them. Germline CDR1 and CDR2: SGHAT and FQNNGV. In nucleotides, the CDR3 is TGTGCCAGCAGCTTATACGCCCGGACAATGAACACTGAAGCTTTCTTT. This gives the protein CASSLYARTMNTEAFF.